Sequencing of this T cell receptor beta chain was carried out in a study of technical replicates of blood from a few donors. TCRdb's table, derived via immunoSEQ multiplex PCR, lists solely in-frame clones and lacks some. The sample has 75,000 to 90,000 clones, roughly 96% seen once. Germline values: CDR1 SGHNT, CDR2 YYREEE (reference sequence). V dropped 3 bases and J dropped 3 bases, with 13 bases sitting between them. The CDR3 contains 14 residues. Material for sequencing was T cells isolated from PBMCs. The receptor's source is a human donor in good health. This chain connects TRBV5-4 to TRBJ2-7, with a possible D match to TRBD1 (6 bases). The CDR3 region is CASSSKGQLYEQYF. DNA for the CDR3: TGTGCCAGCAGCTCGAAAGGACAGCTCTACGAGCAGTACTTC.